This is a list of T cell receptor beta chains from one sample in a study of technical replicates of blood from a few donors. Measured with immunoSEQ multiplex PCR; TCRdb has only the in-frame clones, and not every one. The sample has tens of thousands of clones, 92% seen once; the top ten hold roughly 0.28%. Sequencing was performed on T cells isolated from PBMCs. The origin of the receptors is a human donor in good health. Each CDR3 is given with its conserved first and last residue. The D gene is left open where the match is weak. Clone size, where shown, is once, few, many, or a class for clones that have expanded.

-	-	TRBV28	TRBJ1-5	TGTGCCAGCAGTTACGACATCAGCGGGCAGCCCCAGCATTTT	CASSYDISGQPQHF
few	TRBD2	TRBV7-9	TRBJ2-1	TGTGCCAGCAGCTTAGCGCTAGCGGGCTATGAGCAGTTCTTC	CASSLALAGYEQFF
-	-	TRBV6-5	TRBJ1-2	TGTGCCAGCACCAATCGGGGGGGGTTTACAGGTGGCTACACCTTC	CASTNRGGFTGGYTF
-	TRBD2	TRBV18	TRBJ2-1	TGTGCCAGCTCACCCTCTAGCGGGAGGGACAATGAGCAGTTCTTC	CASSPSSGRDNEQFF
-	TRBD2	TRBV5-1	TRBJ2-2	TGCGCCAGCACTAGCGGGAGGACCCTAAACACCGGGGAGCTGTTTTTT	CASTSGRTLNTGELFF
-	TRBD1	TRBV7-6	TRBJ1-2	TGTGCCAGCAGCTTAAGGACAGGTGATAACTATGGCTACACCTTC	CASSLRTGDNYGYTF
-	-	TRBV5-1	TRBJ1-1	TGCGCCAGCAGCTTGCTAGGGAACACTGAAGCTTTCTTT	CASSLLGNTEAFF
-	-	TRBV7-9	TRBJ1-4	TGTGCCAGCAGCCTCCGGGACAACCGTGGCGGACTGTTTTTT	CASSLRDNRGGLFF
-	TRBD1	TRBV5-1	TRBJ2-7	TGCGCCAGCCGACCGGGACAGGGCACTTTGTACGAGCAGTACTTC	CASRPGQGTLYEQYF
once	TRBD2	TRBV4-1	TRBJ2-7	TGCGCCAGCAGCCAAGAAACGGCTAGCGGGAGGTACGAGCAGTACTTC	CASSQETASGRYEQYF